These 3 T cell receptor beta chains were all obtained from the same sample, sequenced in a study of OX40 agonist ivuxolimab in advanced cancers. Library creation used the immunoSEQ multiplex PCR assay. TCRdb took this table from immuneACCESS and kept in-frame rearrangements with V and J called. Such tables lack part of the clones; where checked against another copy, unresolved V genes explain under half of the gap, and the rest is unexplained. The sample table holds about 55,000 clones, of which approximately 84% were seen once. The ten largest account for about 12% of the sample. The sequencing used CD4+ or CD8+ T cells sorted from blood, collected in a trial of the OX40 agonist ivuxolimab. All receptors come from an adult with an advanced solid tumor such as melanoma, head and neck, liver or kidney cancer.

V is TRBV11-2 and J is TRBJ1-3; 10 bases agree with TRBD1. The germline CDR1 and CDR2 sequences are SGHAT and FQNNGV. V lost 4 bases, J lost 3 bases, and 9 bases stayed unmatched. This CDR3 contains 17 residues. The CDR3 DNA reads as TGTGCCAGCAGCTCGGGCCCAGGGACAGGGGTTGGAAACACCATATATTTT. Translated: CASSSGPGTGVGNTIYF.

The chain has TRBV9 and TRBJ2-7; TRBD1 matches at 8 bases. The CDR3 totals 15 residues. Looked up from germline, CDR1 is SGDLS and CDR2 is YYNGEE. Germline trimming cut 4 bases from V and 0 bases from J; bases unmatched to any gene: 6. CDR3 coding DNA: TGTGCCAGCAGCCCAGGGACAGGTTTCTCCTACGAGCAGTACTTC. This sequence encodes CASSPGTGFSYEQYF.

The chain carries TRBV6-1 and TRBJ2-3; no reliable D call. Looked up from germline, CDR1 is MNHNS and CDR2 is SASEGT. V lost 1 base and J 1 base, leaving 6 bases between the germline ends. The CDR3 totals 14 residues. The CDR3 reads CASSEGLGTDTQYF. The DNA of the CDR3 is TGTGCCAGCAGTGAAGGGCTAGGCACAGATACGCAGTATTTT.